This T cell receptor beta chain was obtained from a study of technical replicates of blood from a handful of donors. The CDR3 contains 13 residues. Trimming cost V 5 bases and J 6 bases, with 12 bases left between them. Germline loops: CDR1 SGHAT, CDR2 FQNNGV. Some clones are missing from TCRdb's copy, which holds only in-frame ones; the method was immunoSEQ multiplex PCR. Among about 70,000 clones, about 94% were seen once, and the ten largest hold roughly 0.37%. The TCR comes from a human donor in good health. Sequences were obtained from T cells isolated from PBMCs. This chain links TRBV11-2 with TRBJ2-3; no clear D. The DNA for the CDR3 is TGTGCCAGCAGCCCGCTGGGCCGTGATACGCAGTATTTT. It is translated as CASSPLGRDTQYF.